The 3 T cell receptor beta chains in this list originate from one sample, sequenced in a study of PD-1 blockade in classical Hodgkin lymphoma. Only in-frame clones appear in the TCRdb table, and some are missing; sequencing was by immunoSEQ multiplex PCR. The data hold under 9,500 clones, with around nine tenths observed a single time. Time point noted: cycle 4 day 1 (C4D1), after more than five weeks of nivolumab. No patient escaped relapse after autologous stem cell transplantation, and brentuximab vedotin exposure varied. The sequenced sample was peripheral blood mononuclear cells (PBMCs), obtained before the fourth cycle of nivolumab. These receptors were collected from a human donor with classical Hodgkin lymphoma.

CDR3 region: CASSSPYLEQFF. The CDR3, as DNA: TGTGCCAGCAGCTCCCCCTATTTAGAGCAGTTCTTC. The rearrangement links TRBV7-2 to TRBJ2-1; unclear D gene. The CDR3 has 12 amino acids. Germline loops: CDR1 SGHTA, CDR2 FQGNSA. Trimming took off 4 bases at V and 10 bases at J, with 11 bases between the two ends.

The chain couples TRBV7-9 to TRBJ2-2, with D maybe TRBD1 (5 bases). Trimming took 5 bases from V and 6 from J, leaving 10 bases between them. CDR1 and CDR2 (germline): SEHNR, FQNEAQ (reference sequence). This CDR3 comprises 13 residues. This chain's CDR3 is CASSPVTAGELFF. CDR3 sequence (DNA): TGTGCCAGCAGCCCCGTGACAGCCGGGGAGCTGTTTTTT.

The genes are TRBV7-2 and TRBJ2-7, with 8 bases fitting TRBD2. V shed 1 base and J 7 bases; nucleotides not matched to a gene: 9. Germline V gene lookup returns CDR1 SGHTA and CDR2 FQGNSA. CDR3 length: 15 residues. The CDR3, as DNA: TGTGCCAGCAGCTTAGAGAGCGGGGCGGGAGGTGAGCAGTACTTC. It translates to CASSLESGAGGEQYF.